The present T cell receptor (beta chain) was sequenced within a study of T cell responses to AZD1222 COVID-19 vaccine. CDR1 and CDR2 (germline): SEHNR, FQNEAQ (reference sequence). The V segment lost 1 base and the J segment 6 bases; nucleotides outside the gene matches: 8. The CDR3 extends over 16 amino acids. Data came from immunoSEQ multiplex PCR; TCRdb stores just in-frame clones and leaves some out. The table records about 88,000 clones, approximately 88% of them present only once. The gene calls are TRBV7-9 and TRBJ2-1; 8 bases line up with TRBD1. This TCR derives from an adult in good health. Sequences were derived from peripheral blood, sampled on day 0 of AZD1222 vaccination. CDR3 loop: CASSLELRTGGNEQFF. CDR3 DNA sequence: TGTGCCAGCAGCTTAGAGCTGAGAACAGGGGGCAATGAGCAGTTCTTC.